This TCR beta chain was recorded in a study of patients and donors after allogeneic stem cell transplantation (dated by TCRdb to the early 2020s). From the cysteine through the phenylalanine, the CDR3 covers 15 amino acids. The only DNA kept is the CDR3, 45 bases in frame from the first base. For this chain, trimming is 5 bases at the V end and 2 bases at the J end, and the number of junction bases without a gene match is 4. As regards this clonotype: Its antigen is still unknown. Per-nucleotide qualities are absent, and no much larger clonotype sits a single base away.

Library preparation was by RT-PCR. TCRdb lists the instrument as NextSeq 550. In TCRdb, the public reads were trimmed at Q25 with fastp and aligned with MiXCR, with productive beta chains retained. Under each unique CDR3 protein, matching rows form one entry showing the most common genes and DNA. The sample data list roughly 960,000 distinct CDR3 sequences, and about a sixth of these were observed just once. The top ten clonotypes cover roughly 6.4% of the sample. The clonotype comes from a human donor who was either an allogeneic HSCT recipient or a stem cell or donor lymphocyte infusion donor (not recorded which). It is not recorded whose cells these are; they may come from a transplant donor. Sample: blood, either unsorted or a sorted T cell fraction (not recorded which). This receptor chain uses TRBV12-3 or TRBV12-4 and TRBJ2-7, and TRBD2 aligns with 12 junction nucleotides. CDR3 protein: CASSPTSGGAYEQYF. The nucleotide sequence is given as TGTGCCAGCAGTCCGACTAGCGGGGGAGCCTACGAGCAGTACTTC.